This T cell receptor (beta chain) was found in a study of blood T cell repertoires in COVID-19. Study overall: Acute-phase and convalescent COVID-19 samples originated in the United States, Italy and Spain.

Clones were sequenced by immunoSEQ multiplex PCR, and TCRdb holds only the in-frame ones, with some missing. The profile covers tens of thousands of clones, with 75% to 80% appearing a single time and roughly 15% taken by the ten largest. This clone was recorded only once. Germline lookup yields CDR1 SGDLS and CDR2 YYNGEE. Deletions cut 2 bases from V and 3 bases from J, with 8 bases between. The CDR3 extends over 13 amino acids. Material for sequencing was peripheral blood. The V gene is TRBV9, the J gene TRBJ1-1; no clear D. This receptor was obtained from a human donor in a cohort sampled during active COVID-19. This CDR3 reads CASSVLADTEAFF. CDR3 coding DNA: TGTGCCAGCAGCGTTTTAGCGGACACTGAAGCTTTCTTT.